Shown below are 25 T cell receptor beta chains from a single sample sequenced in a study of STAT5B mutations in CD4+ large granular lymphocyte leukemia. Sequencing used immunoSEQ multiplex PCR; TCRdb keeps in-frame clones, though not all of them. The sample has 31,000 or so clones; about 74% are singletons. Sample: CD4+ T cells from blood buffy coats. These receptors were obtained from a human donor in good health.

J is TRBJ1-1 and V is TRBV10-3, with D unclear. The germline CDR1 and CDR2 sequences are ENHRY and SYGVKD. With 2 bases removed from V and 8 bases from J, the gap between germline ends came to 9 bases. This CDR3 region has 12 residues. DNA for the CDR3: TGTGCCATCAGTGAGGGGTGGGCAGAAGCTTTCTTT. This sequence encodes CAISEGWAEAFF.

The genes are TRBV7-9 and TRBJ1-5, with D maybe TRBD1 (6 bases). CDR1 is SEHNR and CDR2 is FQNEAQ in the germline V gene (reference sequence). The CDR3 contains 14 residues. With 5 bases removed from V and 0 bases from J, the gap between germline ends came to 8 bases. The CDR3 DNA sequence: TGTGCCAGCAGCCGGGACACTAGCAATCAGCCCCAGCATTTT. As protein: CASSRDTSNQPQHF.

This clone appeared a few times. V usage is TRBV7-2 and J usage is TRBJ1-2; D remains unclear. The germline V gene has CDR1 SGHTA and CDR2 FQGNSA. V shed 6 bases and J shed 4 bases, with 12 bases lying between them. The CDR3 consists of 13 residues. The CDR3 region is CASSQGRSYGYTF. The CDR3 nucleotides are TGTGCCAGCAGTCAAGGACGAAGCTATGGCTACACCTTC. The full variable domain, rest sourced from reference TRBV7-2 and TRBJ1-2, is GAGVSQSPSNKVTEKGKDVELRCDPISGHTALYWYRQSLGQGLEFLIYFQGNSAPDKSGLPSDRFSAERTGGSVSTLTIQRTQQEDSAVYLCASSQGRSYGYTFGSGTRLTVV.

The chain joins TRBV7-2 to TRBJ1-2; tentatively, D is TRBD1 (6 bases). Germline V lookup: CDR1 SGHTA, CDR2 FQGNSA. The CDR3 runs to 14 residues. The V end lost 0 bases, the J end lost 12 bases, and 17 bases lay between the germline ends. CDR3: CASSLAGGRGPDTF. The CDR3 region has the DNA TGTGCCAGCAGCTTAGCAGGTGGGCGGGGGCCTGACACCTTC.

This rearrangement joins TRBV19 to TRBJ1-2, with TRBD1 as a possible D gene (6 bases). This CDR3 has 15 amino acids. CDR1 is LNHDA and CDR2 is SQIVND in the germline V gene (reference sequence). Trimming cost V 2 bases and J 7 bases, with 17 bases left between them. The CDR3 region is CASSIPRGGMFGYTF. CDR3 DNA sequence: TGTGCCAGTAGTATACCCAGGGGAGGTATGTTTGGCTACACCTTC.

The chain couples TRBV19 to TRBJ1-4; D remains unclear. V was shortened by 5 bases and J by 8 bases, with 9 bases between the two germline ends. The germline V gene has CDR1 LNHDA and CDR2 SQIVND (reference sequence). The CDR3 is 12 residues long. CDR3 sequence: CASSLSPEKLFF. CDR3 coding DNA: TGTGCCAGTAGTCTCTCACCGGAAAAACTGTTTTTT.

This clone was seen a few times. The CDR3 reads CASSLERRTSGYTF. DNA of the CDR3: TGTGCCAGCAGCTTGGAGAGACGGACTTCGGGCTACACCTTC. The chain has TRBV5-6 and TRBJ1-2, with no clear D. V shed 0 bases and J shed 8 bases, with 14 bases lying between them. Germline-derived CDR1 and CDR2 are SGHDT and YYEEEE. The CDR3 is made up of 14 amino acids.

The gene calls are TRBV9 and TRBJ1-2; 7 bases match TRBD1. The V segment lost 4 bases and the J segment 4 bases; nucleotides outside the gene matches: 7. CDR3 length equals 14 residues. The germline gives CDR1 SGDLS, CDR2 YYNGEE. The CDR3 region has the DNA TGTGCCAGCAGCCCAAGACAGGGCGGCTATGGCTACACCTTC. It codes for CASSPRQGGYGYTF.

This clone was counted only a few times. The genes are TRBV7-8 and TRBJ1-1, with a weak D call TRBD1 (6 bases). CDR1 and CDR2 from the germline V gene are SGHVS and FQNEAQ. The length of the CDR3 is 16 residues. The V end was cut by 5 bases, the J end by 6 bases, with 22 bases between. The CDR3 sequence: CASSDSLTGLGAEAFF. The CDR3 DNA follows: TGTGCCAGCAGCGACTCCTTAACAGGGCTGGGCGCTGAAGCTTTCTTT. Combining the CDR3 with reference TRBV7-8 and TRBJ1-1 gives the whole variable domain GAGVSQSPRYKVAKRGQDVALRCDPISGHVSLFWYQQALGQGPEFLTYFQNEAQLDKSGLPSDRFFAERPEGSVSTLKIQRTQQEDSAVYLCASSDSLTGLGAEAFFGQGTRLTVV.

The J gene is TRBJ1-1, the V gene TRBV4-2, with a possible D match to TRBD1 (6 bases). Germline-derived CDR1 and CDR2 are LGHNA and YNFKEQ. The CDR3 is made up of 15 amino acids. V lost 4 bases and J lost 1, with 13 bases in between. CDR3 residues: CASSPEQGKNTEAFF. In nucleotides, the CDR3 is TGTGCCAGCAGCCCTGAGCAGGGGAAGAACACTGAAGCTTTCTTT.

The rearrangement joins TRBV6-6 to TRBJ2-5, with D unresolved. The length of the CDR3 is 13 residues. Per germline, CDR1 MNHNY and CDR2 SVGAGI (reference sequence). Trimming removed 2 bases at V and 4 bases at J, with 8 bases between. CDR3 DNA sequence: TGTGCCAGCAGTTACCCAACACTAGAGACCCAGTACTTC. Translating it yields CASSYPTLETQYF.

This chain connects TRBV19 to TRBJ2-3; D gene uncertain. Per germline, CDR1 LNHDA and CDR2 SQIVND (reference sequence). The CDR3 totals 14 residues. Deletions cut 3 bases from V and 0 bases from J, with 7 bases between. The CDR3 protein is CASSITSSTDTQYF. In DNA, the CDR3 is TGTGCCAGTAGTATCACGTCTAGCACAGATACGCAGTATTTT.

The rearrangement uses TRBV5-6 and TRBJ1-5; TRBD1 aligns across 7 bases. With 5 bases clipped from V and 4 bases from J, the junction kept 6 bases outside the gene matches. In germline, CDR1 is SGHDT, CDR2 YYEEEE. The CDR3 is made up of 14 amino acids. This CDR3 reads CASSRDSRNQPQHF. The DNA of the CDR3 is TGTGCCAGCAGTAGGGACAGCCGGAATCAGCCCCAGCATTTT.

In this sample, this clone turned up a few times. V usage is TRBV9 and J usage is TRBJ2-3, with 10 nucleotides matching TRBD1. The ends lost 2 bases at V and 6 bases at J; junction bases unmatched: 9. The V gene's germline CDR1 is SGDLS and CDR2 YYNGEE. The CDR3 runs to 16 residues. DNA for the CDR3: TGTGCCAGCAGCGTTATCAGGGGGACAGGGGTCGATACGCAGTATTTT. Encoded protein: CASSVIRGTGVDTQYF.

V and J are TRBV7-9 and TRBJ1-1, with D hard to call. The germline V gene encodes CDR1 SEHNR and CDR2 FQNEAQ (reference sequence). Trimming took 1 base from V and 0 from J, leaving 9 bases between them. The CDR3 totals 15 residues. DNA for the CDR3: TGTGCCAGCAGCTTAGTGCGGCTTATGAACACTGAAGCTTTCTTT. Translated: CASSLVRLMNTEAFF.

This clone occurred a few times. V and J are TRBV20-1 and TRBJ1-2; D gene unclear. The CDR3 is 11 amino acids. Trimming took 5 bases from V and 8 from J, leaving 12 bases between them. The germline V gene has CDR1 DFQATT and CDR2 SNEGSKA (reference sequence). CDR3: CSALKGGGYTF. In DNA, the CDR3 is TGCAGTGCTCTCAAGGGAGGAGGCTACACCTTC.

The chain uses TRBV29-1 and TRBJ2-5; the D is unclear. The better agreement between TRBJ2-7 and the DNA end casts doubt on the J call. This CDR3 is 13 amino acids long. Germline values: CDR1 SQVTM, CDR2 ANQGSEA. The CDR3 DNA sequence: TGCAGCGTTGAAGATGACCAGCCCTACGAGCAGTACTTC. Amino acid sequence: CSVEDDQPYEQYF.

The chain is built from TRBV7-9 and TRBJ1-2, with 8 bases that match TRBD1. From germline, CDR1 is SEHNR and CDR2 FQNEAQ (reference sequence). CDR3 length: 13 residues. The V and J ends lost 5 bases and 2 bases, in that order; junction bases with no gene match: 1. For the CDR3, the DNA is TGTGCCAGCAGCAGACAGGGGAACTATGGCTACACCTTC. This translates into CASSRQGNYGYTF.

This rearrangement joins TRBV7-2 to TRBJ2-1; 7 bases fit TRBD2. The V segment lost 0 bases and the J segment 15 bases; nucleotides outside the gene matches: 8. The CDR3 totals 13 residues. The V gene's germline CDR1 is SGHTA and CDR2 FQGNSA. CDR3 sequence (DNA): TGTGCCAGCAGCTTAGCGAAATCTGGACTAGTGTTCTTC. It encodes CASSLAKSGLVFF.

The chain has TRBV6-1 and TRBJ2-3; D perhaps matches TRBD1 (7 bases). The CDR3 has 18 amino acids. The germline CDR1 and CDR2 sequences are MNHNS and SASEGT. V was cut by 0 bases and J by 4 bases, with 20 bases left in between. This CDR3 is CASSEAPTGSRGADTQYF. The CDR3 region has the DNA TGTGCCAGCAGTGAAGCACCGACAGGGTCGAGGGGGGCAGATACGCAGTATTTT.

V and J are TRBV5-4 and TRBJ2-5, with D possibly being TRBD2 (6 bases). The CDR3 has 13 residues. Trimming took 4 bases from V and 0 from J, leaving 7 bases between them. CDR1 and CDR2 from the germline V gene are SGHNT and YYREEE (reference sequence). The CDR3 DNA is TGTGCCAGCAGCCGGGACTACCAAGAGACCCAGTACTTC. Its protein product is CASSRDYQETQYF.

The chain uses TRBV18 and TRBJ2-7; tentative D call: TRBD1 (6 bases). CDR1 KGHSH and CDR2 LQKENI come from the germline V gene. V dropped 4 bases and J dropped 0 bases, with 16 bases sitting between them. The CDR3 spans 16 residues. The CDR3 sequence is CASSRERQALSYEQYF. The CDR3 DNA follows: TGTGCCAGCTCACGAGAGCGACAGGCTCTCTCCTACGAGCAGTACTTC.

This chain joins TRBV5-4 and TRBJ2-7; the D call may be TRBD1 or TRBD2 (5 bases each). Germline V gives CDR1 SGHNT, CDR2 YYREEE (reference sequence). Between the trimmed V and J ends, which lost 1 base and 6 bases, there was a span of 11 bases. This CDR3 has 13 amino acids. In DNA form, the CDR3 reads TGTGCCAGCAGCTTGCAGGGAGTGGCCGAGCAGTACTTC. Translating it yields CASSLQGVAEQYF.

The chain recombines TRBV5-4 with TRBJ2-7, with a possible D match to TRBD1 (5 bases). Looked up from germline, CDR1 is SGHNT and CDR2 is YYREEE (reference sequence). This CDR3 is 14 amino acids long. Trimming stripped 0 bases from V and 2 bases from J, with 9 bases between. CDR3 loop: CASSLGQGAYEQYF. As DNA, the CDR3 is TGTGCCAGCAGCTTGGGGCAGGGCGCCTACGAGCAGTACTTC. Together with reference TRBV5-4 and TRBJ2-7, the CDR3 gives the full variable domain: ETGVTQSPTHLIKTRGQQVTLRCSSQSGHNTVSWYQQALGQGPQFIFQYYREEENGRGNFPPRFSGLQFPNYSSELNVNALELDDSALYLCASSLGQGAYEQYFGPGTRLTVT.

This sequence joins TRBV30 and TRBJ2-5; possible D gene TRBD2, 5 bases. Trimming removed 2 bases from V and 2 bases from J, with 12 bases in between. The CDR3 covers 14 residues. In germline, CDR1 is GTSNPN, CDR2 SVGIG (reference sequence). The CDR3 region has the DNA TGTGCCTGGAGTCGGCTCAGCGGACAAGAGACCCAGTACTTC. This codes for CAWSRLSGQETQYF.